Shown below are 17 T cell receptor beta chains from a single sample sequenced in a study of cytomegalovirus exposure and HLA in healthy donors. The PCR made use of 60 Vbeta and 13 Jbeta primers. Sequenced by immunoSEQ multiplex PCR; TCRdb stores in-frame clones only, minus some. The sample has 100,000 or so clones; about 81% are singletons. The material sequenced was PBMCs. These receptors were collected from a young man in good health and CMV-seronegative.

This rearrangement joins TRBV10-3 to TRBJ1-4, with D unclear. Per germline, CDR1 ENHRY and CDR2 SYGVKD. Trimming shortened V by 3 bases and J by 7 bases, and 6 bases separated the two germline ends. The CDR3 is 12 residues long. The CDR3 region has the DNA TGTGCCATCAGTGACGTGAGTGAAAAACTGTTTTTT. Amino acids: CAISDVSEKLFF.

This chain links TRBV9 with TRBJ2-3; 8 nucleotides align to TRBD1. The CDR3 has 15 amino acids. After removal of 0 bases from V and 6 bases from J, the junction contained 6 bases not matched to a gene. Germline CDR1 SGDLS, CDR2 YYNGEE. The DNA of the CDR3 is TGTGCCAGCAGCGTAGTCGGGCAGGGGGCGGATACGCAGTATTTT. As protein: CASSVVGQGADTQYF.

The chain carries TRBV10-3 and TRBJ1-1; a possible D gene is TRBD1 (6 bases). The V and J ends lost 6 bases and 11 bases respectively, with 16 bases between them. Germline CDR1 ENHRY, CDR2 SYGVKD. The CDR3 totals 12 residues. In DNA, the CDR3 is TGTGCCATCAGGGGGGGGCAGGGTCGGGCTTTCTTT. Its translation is CAIRGGQGRAFF.

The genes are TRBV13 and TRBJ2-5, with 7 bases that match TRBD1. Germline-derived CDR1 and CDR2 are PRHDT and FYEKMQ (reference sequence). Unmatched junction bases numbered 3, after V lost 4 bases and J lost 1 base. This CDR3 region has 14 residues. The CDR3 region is CASSSTGFQETQYF. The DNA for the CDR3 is TGTGCCAGCAGCTCGACAGGGTTCCAAGAGACCCAGTACTTC.

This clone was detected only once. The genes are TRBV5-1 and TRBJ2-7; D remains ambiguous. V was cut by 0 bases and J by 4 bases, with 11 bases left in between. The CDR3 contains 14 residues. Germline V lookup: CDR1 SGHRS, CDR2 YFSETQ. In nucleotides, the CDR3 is TGCGCCAGCAGCTTGGATCACAGATCGTACGAGCAGTACTTC. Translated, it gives CASSLDHRSYEQYF. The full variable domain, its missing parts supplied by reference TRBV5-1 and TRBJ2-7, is KAGVTQTPRYLIKTRGQQVTLSCSPISGHRSVSWYQQTPGQGLQFLFEYFSETQRNKGNFPGRFSGRQFSNSRSEMNVSTLELGDSALYLCASSLDHRSYEQYFGPGTRLTVT.

This CDR3 reads CAWRKRVGANTEAFF. DNA of the CDR3: TGTGCCTGGAGAAAGAGGGTAGGAGCGAACACTGAAGCTTTCTTT. V usage is TRBV30 and J usage is TRBJ1-1; D is ambiguous. The CDR3 length is 15 residues. Trimming removed 3 bases from V and 1 base from J, with 15 bases in between. Germline CDR1 is GTSNPN and CDR2 is SVGIG (reference sequence).

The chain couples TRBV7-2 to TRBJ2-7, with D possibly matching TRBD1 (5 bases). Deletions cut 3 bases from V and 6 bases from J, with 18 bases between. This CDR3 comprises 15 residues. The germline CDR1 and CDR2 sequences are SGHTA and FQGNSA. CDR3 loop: CASSLVLQGRGEQYF. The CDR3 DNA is TGTGCCAGCAGCTTGGTTCTCCAGGGTAGAGGCGAGCAGTACTTC.

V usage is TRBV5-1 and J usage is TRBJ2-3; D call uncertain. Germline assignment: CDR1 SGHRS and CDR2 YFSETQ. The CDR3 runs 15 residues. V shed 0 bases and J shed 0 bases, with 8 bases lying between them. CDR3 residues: CASSLGLTSTDTQYF. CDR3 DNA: TGCGCCAGCAGCTTGGGACTCACTAGCACAGATACGCAGTATTTT.

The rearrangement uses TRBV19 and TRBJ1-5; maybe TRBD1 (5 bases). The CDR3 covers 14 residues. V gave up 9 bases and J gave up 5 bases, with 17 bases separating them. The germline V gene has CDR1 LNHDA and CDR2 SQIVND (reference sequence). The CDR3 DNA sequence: TGTGCCAGCAACAGGCGGACCGGAGATCAGCCCCAGCATTTT. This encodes CASNRRTGDQPQHF. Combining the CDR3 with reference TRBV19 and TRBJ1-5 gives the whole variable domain DGGITQSPKYLFRKEGQNVTLSCEQNLNHDAMYWYRQDPGQGLRLIYYSQIVNDFQKGDIAEGYSVSREKKESFPLTVTSAQKNPTAFYLCASNRRTGDQPQHFGDGTRLSIL.

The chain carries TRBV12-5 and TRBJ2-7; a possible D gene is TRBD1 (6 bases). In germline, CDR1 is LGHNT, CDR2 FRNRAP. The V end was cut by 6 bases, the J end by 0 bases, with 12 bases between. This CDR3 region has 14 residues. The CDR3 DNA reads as TGTGCTAGTGGCAGGACAGCATACTCCTACGAGCAGTACTTC. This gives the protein CASGRTAYSYEQYF.

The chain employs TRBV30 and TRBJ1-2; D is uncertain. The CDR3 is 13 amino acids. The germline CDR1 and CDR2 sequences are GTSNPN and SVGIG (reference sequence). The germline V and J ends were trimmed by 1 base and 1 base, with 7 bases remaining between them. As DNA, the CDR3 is TGTGCCTGGAGTGGAACTGTTAACTATGGCTACACCTTC. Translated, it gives CAWSGTVNYGYTF.

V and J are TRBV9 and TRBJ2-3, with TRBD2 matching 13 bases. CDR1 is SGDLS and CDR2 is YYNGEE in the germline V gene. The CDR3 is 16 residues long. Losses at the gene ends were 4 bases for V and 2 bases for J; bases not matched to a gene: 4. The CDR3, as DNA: TGTGCCAGCAGCTTGGGACTAGCGGGGATCACAGATACGCAGTATTTT. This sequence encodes CASSLGLAGITDTQYF.

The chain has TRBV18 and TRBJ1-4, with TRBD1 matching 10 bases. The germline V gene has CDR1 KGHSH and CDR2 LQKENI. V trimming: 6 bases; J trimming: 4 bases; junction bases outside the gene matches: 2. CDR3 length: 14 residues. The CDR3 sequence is CASSGQGDNEKLFF. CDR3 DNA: TGTGCCAGCTCCGGACAGGGGGATAATGAAAAACTGTTTTTT.

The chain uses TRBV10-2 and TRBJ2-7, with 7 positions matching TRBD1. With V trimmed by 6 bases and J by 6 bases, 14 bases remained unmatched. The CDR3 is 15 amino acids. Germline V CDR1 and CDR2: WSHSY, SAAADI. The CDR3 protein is CASSDRQGRISEQYF. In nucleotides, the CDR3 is TGCGCCAGCAGCGACAGACAGGGTCGTATCTCCGAGCAGTACTTC.

CDR3 coding DNA: TGTGCCAGCAGTTCGGTCGAAGTGAACTATGGCTACACCTTC. This sequence encodes CASSSVEVNYGYTF. The chain couples TRBV28 to TRBJ1-2; D is unresolved. Germline CDR1 MDHEN, CDR2 SYDVKM. Trimming removed 4 bases at V and 2 bases at J, with 11 bases between. This CDR3 has 14 residues.

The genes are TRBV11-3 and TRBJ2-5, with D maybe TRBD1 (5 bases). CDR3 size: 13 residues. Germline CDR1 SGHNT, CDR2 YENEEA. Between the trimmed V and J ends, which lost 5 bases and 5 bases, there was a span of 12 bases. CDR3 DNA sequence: TGTGCCAGCAGCGCCCACCCAGGGGAGACCCAGTACTTC. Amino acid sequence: CASSAHPGETQYF.

The CDR3 sequence is CASSHGVVTEAFF. For the CDR3, the DNA is TGTGCCAGCAGCCACGGGGTTGTCACTGAAGCTTTCTTT. The J gene is TRBJ1-1, the V gene TRBV14; D call uncertain. Per the germline V gene, CDR1 is SGHDN and CDR2 is FVKESK. V was pared by 3 bases and J by 4 bases, with 9 bases between. This CDR3 is built from 13 residues. The full variable domain, with the rest looked up from reference TRBV14 and TRBJ1-1, is EAGVTQFPSHSVIEKGQTVTLRCDPISGHDNLYWYRRVMGKEIKFLLHFVKESKQDESGMPNNRFLAERTGGTYSTLKVQPAELEDSGVYFCASSHGVVTEAFFGQGTRLTVV.